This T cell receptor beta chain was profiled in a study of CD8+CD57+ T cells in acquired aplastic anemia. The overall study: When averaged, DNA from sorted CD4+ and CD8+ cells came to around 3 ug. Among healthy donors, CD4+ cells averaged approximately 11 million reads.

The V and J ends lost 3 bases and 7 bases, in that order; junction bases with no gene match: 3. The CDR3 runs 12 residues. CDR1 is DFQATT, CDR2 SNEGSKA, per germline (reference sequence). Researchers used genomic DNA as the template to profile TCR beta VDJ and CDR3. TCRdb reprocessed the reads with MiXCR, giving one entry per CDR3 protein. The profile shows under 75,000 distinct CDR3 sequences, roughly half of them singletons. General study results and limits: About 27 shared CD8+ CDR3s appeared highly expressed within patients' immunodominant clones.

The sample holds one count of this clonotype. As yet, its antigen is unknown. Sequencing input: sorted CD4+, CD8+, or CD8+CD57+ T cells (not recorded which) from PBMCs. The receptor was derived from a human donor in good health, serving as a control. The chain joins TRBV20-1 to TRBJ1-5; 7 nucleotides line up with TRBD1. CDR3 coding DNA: TGCAGTGCTAGTAGGGGGCAACAGCCCCAGCATTTT. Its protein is CSASRGQQPQHF.